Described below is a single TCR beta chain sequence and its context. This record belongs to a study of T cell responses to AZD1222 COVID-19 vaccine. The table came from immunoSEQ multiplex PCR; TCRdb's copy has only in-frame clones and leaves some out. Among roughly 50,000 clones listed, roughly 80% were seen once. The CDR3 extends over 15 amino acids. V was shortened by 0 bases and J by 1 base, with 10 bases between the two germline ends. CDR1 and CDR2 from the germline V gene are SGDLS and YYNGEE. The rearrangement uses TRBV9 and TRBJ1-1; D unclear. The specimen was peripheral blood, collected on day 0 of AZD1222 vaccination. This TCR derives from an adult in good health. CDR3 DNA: TGTGCCAGCAGCGTAGGACACCCTGAGAACACTGAAGCTTTCTTT. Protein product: CASSVGHPENTEAFF.